A selection of T cell receptor beta chains follows, all from one sample in a study of blood T cell repertoires in COVID-19. Sequenced by immunoSEQ multiplex PCR; TCRdb stores in-frame clones only, minus some. Among 300,000 to 350,000 clones, 87% were seen once, and the ten largest hold under 6.5%. Material: peripheral blood. The receptor source for this set is a woman aged 50 to 65 with COVID-19, enrolled during active disease. Both conserved end residues are part of each CDR3. The order of the fields is V gene, D gene, J gene, clone size, CDR3 DNA, CDR3 protein. A D gene is named only where the DNA matches it firmly. Clone size is stated in some rows and not others, as once, few, many or a class when expanded.

v_gene: TRBV19
d_gene: TRBD2
j_gene: TRBJ2-1
abundance: NA
CDR3nt: TGTGCCAGTAGTAAGCGGGAGGGTGGTTACAATGAGCAGTTCTTC
CDR3aa: CASSKREGGYNEQFF

v_gene: TRBV27
d_gene: TRBD2
j_gene: TRBJ2-7
abundance: NA
CDR3nt: TGTGCCAGCAGTTTAGGAGCGGGAGAGCAGTACTTC
CDR3aa: CASSLGAGEQYF

v_gene: TRBV19
d_gene: NA
j_gene: TRBJ2-5
abundance: NA
CDR3nt: TGTGCCAGTACGAGGAGGGGGGGAGAGACCCAGTACTTC
CDR3aa: CASTRRGGETQYF

v_gene: TRBV29-1
d_gene: NA
j_gene: TRBJ1-1
abundance: NA
CDR3nt: TGCAGCGTTGAAAGGACAACAAACACTGAAGCTTTCTTT
CDR3aa: CSVERTTNTEAFF

v_gene: TRBV19
d_gene: TRBD1
j_gene: TRBJ1-2
abundance: NA
CDR3nt: TGTGCCAGTAACCCGGGACAGCGAAACTATGGCTACACCTTC
CDR3aa: CASNPGQRNYGYTF

v_gene: TRBV7-2
d_gene: TRBD1
j_gene: TRBJ2-7
abundance: NA
CDR3nt: TGTGCCAGCAGCCCCCGGACAGGGAGCTCCTACGAGCAGTACTTC
CDR3aa: CASSPRTGSSYEQYF

v_gene: TRBV19
d_gene: NA
j_gene: TRBJ1-5
abundance: NA
CDR3nt: TGTGCCAGTAGTCCTAGAGACCAGCCCCAGCATTTT
CDR3aa: CASSPRDQPQHF

v_gene: TRBV19
d_gene: NA
j_gene: TRBJ1-1
abundance: once
CDR3nt: TGTGCCAGTCTAACAGGGAACACTGAAGCTTTCTTT
CDR3aa: CASLTGNTEAFF

v_gene: TRBV5-1
d_gene: NA
j_gene: TRBJ2-7
abundance: few
CDR3nt: TGCGCCAGCAACCCAGGGGGGAGCTCCTACGAGCAGTACTTC
CDR3aa: CASNPGGSSYEQYF

v_gene: TRBV18
d_gene: TRBD2
j_gene: TRBJ2-5
abundance: NA
CDR3nt: TGTGCCAGCTCCTCTTACTACGGAACTAGCGGAATCCAAGAGACCCAGTACTTC
CDR3aa: CASSSYYGTSGIQETQYF

v_gene: TRBV15
d_gene: NA
j_gene: TRBJ1-3
abundance: few
CDR3nt: TGTGCCACCAGCATTTTCAGGGCCGGGTTCTCTGGAAACACCATATATTTT
CDR3aa: CATSIFRAGFSGNTIYF

v_gene: TRBV25-1
d_gene: TRBD2
j_gene: TRBJ2-2
abundance: NA
CDR3nt: TGTGCCAGCAGTGAACCCCTAGCGGGAATGACCGGGGAGCTGTTTTTT
CDR3aa: CASSEPLAGMTGELFF

v_gene: TRBV6-5
d_gene: NA
j_gene: TRBJ1-3
abundance: NA
CDR3nt: TGTGCCAGCAGTATAAACGAACTCTCTGGAAACACCATATATTTT
CDR3aa: CASSINELSGNTIYF

v_gene: TRBV6-5
d_gene: TRBD2
j_gene: TRBJ2-7
abundance: once
CDR3nt: TGTGCCAGCAGTTACACCCTTCTAGCGGACTTCTACGAGCAGTACTTC
CDR3aa: CASSYTLLADFYEQYF

v_gene: TRBV24-1
d_gene: NA
j_gene: TRBJ1-1
abundance: NA
CDR3nt: TGTGCCACCAGTGAGACACCGGGTTTGAGACACTCCAGGGACACTGAAGCTTTCTTT
CDR3aa: CATSETPGLRHSRDTEAFF

v_gene: TRBV7-9
d_gene: TRBD2
j_gene: TRBJ2-1
abundance: NA
CDR3nt: TGTGCCACCAAAGGCGGGGGGCGCGAGTACAATGAGCAGTTCTTC
CDR3aa: CATKGGGREYNEQFF

v_gene: TRBV27
d_gene: NA
j_gene: TRBJ1-5
abundance: NA
CDR3nt: TGTGCCAGCAGTTTATCGTGGAGAGAACAGCCCCAGCATTTT
CDR3aa: CASSLSWREQPQHF

v_gene: TRBV4-2
d_gene: TRBD1
j_gene: TRBJ1-2
abundance: NA
CDR3nt: TGTGCCAGCAGCCAAGAGAATGGGGACAGGGGCGATGGCTACACCTTC
CDR3aa: CASSQENGDRGDGYTF

v_gene: TRBV19
d_gene: TRBD1
j_gene: TRBJ1-1
abundance: NA
CDR3nt: TGTGCCAGTAGTTTAGACAGGGGGCGAATCGCTGAAGCTTTCTTT
CDR3aa: CASSLDRGRIAEAFF

v_gene: TRBV9
d_gene: TRBD2
j_gene: TRBJ2-7
abundance: NA
CDR3nt: TGTGCCAGCAGCGTAGCAGTGTCTAGCGGGACCGAGCAGTACTTC
CDR3aa: CASSVAVSSGTEQYF

v_gene: TRBV5-5
d_gene: TRBD2
j_gene: TRBJ2-7
abundance: NA
CDR3nt: TGTGCCAGCAGCTTGGTTGGCGGGAGCGCCTACGAGCAGTACTTC
CDR3aa: CASSLVGGSAYEQYF

v_gene: TRBV30
d_gene: TRBD2
j_gene: TRBJ2-6
abundance: once
CDR3nt: TGTGCCTGCCCCGGGGGGGGCTCTGGGGCCAACGTCCTGACTTTC
CDR3aa: CACPGGGSGANVLTF

v_gene: TRBV19
d_gene: TRBD1
j_gene: TRBJ1-1
abundance: NA
CDR3nt: TGTGCCAGCAACGACAGGGTCGGCACTGAAGCTTTCTTT
CDR3aa: CASNDRVGTEAFF

v_gene: TRBV2
d_gene: TRBD2
j_gene: TRBJ2-1
abundance: NA
CDR3nt: TGTGCCAGCAGCCCCCGACGACTAGCGGGGAAAGGGGAGCAGTTCTTC
CDR3aa: CASSPRRLAGKGEQFF

v_gene: TRBV27
d_gene: TRBD2
j_gene: TRBJ2-7
abundance: NA
CDR3nt: TGTGCCAGCAGTTTAATCCCGACTAGCGGGATGAGCGAGCAGTACTTC
CDR3aa: CASSLIPTSGMSEQYF

v_gene: TRBV5-4
d_gene: NA
j_gene: TRBJ1-5
abundance: NA
CDR3nt: TGTGCCAGCAGCTTGGATGGGGCTCGGAATCAGCCCCAGCATTTT
CDR3aa: CASSLDGARNQPQHF

v_gene: TRBV6-6
d_gene: NA
j_gene: TRBJ1-1
abundance: NA
CDR3nt: TGTGCCAGCAGTTACAGGGAGGGTGAAGCTTTCTTT
CDR3aa: CASSYREGEAFF

v_gene: TRBV5-1
d_gene: NA
j_gene: TRBJ2-5
abundance: NA
CDR3nt: TGCGCCAGCAGCCTTCGGGGCGGGGCCCCCAGGAAGACCCAGTACTTC
CDR3aa: CASSLRGGAPRKTQYF

v_gene: TRBV6-1
d_gene: NA
j_gene: TRBJ2-7
abundance: NA
CDR3nt: TGTGCCAGCAGTGAAGCGCTTCGTGGGGGCGCCCCGGACGAGCAGTACTTC
CDR3aa: CASSEALRGGAPDEQYF

v_gene: TRBV6-5
d_gene: NA
j_gene: TRBJ2-7
abundance: NA
CDR3nt: TGTGCCAGCAGTTTCAAACGCGGGGAGCCCTCCTACGAGCAGTACTTC
CDR3aa: CASSFKRGEPSYEQYF

v_gene: TRBV6-5
d_gene: NA
j_gene: TRBJ1-2
abundance: NA
CDR3nt: TGTGCCAGCAGTTTACAGGGAGACTATGGCTACACCTTC
CDR3aa: CASSLQGDYGYTF

v_gene: TRBV15
d_gene: TRBD1
j_gene: TRBJ2-2
abundance: NA
CDR3nt: TGTGCCACCAGCAGAGGCGTCCTCCAGGGGGCAAGGAGGAACACCGGGGAGCTGTTTTTT
CDR3aa: CATSRGVLQGARRNTGELFF

v_gene: TRBV30
d_gene: NA
j_gene: TRBJ2-1
abundance: few
CDR3nt: TGTGCCTGGAGACCTTGGGCGAACAATGAGCAGTTCTTC
CDR3aa: CAWRPWANNEQFF

v_gene: TRBV18
d_gene: NA
j_gene: TRBJ1-5
abundance: NA
CDR3nt: TGTGCCAGCTCCAATGCGGGGGGCAATCAGCCCCAGCATTTT
CDR3aa: CASSNAGGNQPQHF

v_gene: TRBV7-8
d_gene: NA
j_gene: TRBJ1-1
abundance: NA
CDR3nt: TGTGCCAGCAGCTTCAACACGATGAACACTGAAGCTTTCTTT
CDR3aa: CASSFNTMNTEAFF

v_gene: TRBV24-1
d_gene: NA
j_gene: TRBJ2-3
abundance: once
CDR3nt: TGTGCCACCAGTGGAGCTAGCGCTGGAAGCACAGATACGCAGTATTTT
CDR3aa: CATSGASAGSTDTQYF

v_gene: TRBV5-1
d_gene: TRBD2
j_gene: TRBJ2-5
abundance: NA
CDR3nt: TGCGCCAGCGCCGGGGGGGGCTCCCAAGAGACCCAGTACTTC
CDR3aa: CASAGGGSQETQYF

v_gene: TRBV29-1
d_gene: NA
j_gene: TRBJ2-3
abundance: NA
CDR3nt: TGCAGCGTTGATCCGAGCACAGATACGCAGTATTTT
CDR3aa: CSVDPSTDTQYF

v_gene: TRBV2
d_gene: NA
j_gene: TRBJ1-1
abundance: NA
CDR3nt: TGTGCCAGCAGGAGGCTGGACAGCAGCCCAAAGAACACTGAAGCTTTCTTT
CDR3aa: CASRRLDSSPKNTEAFF

v_gene: TRBV11-2
d_gene: NA
j_gene: TRBJ1-1
abundance: NA
CDR3nt: TGTGCCAGCAGCTCCGGTGGAGGCACTGAAGCTTTCTTT
CDR3aa: CASSSGGGTEAFF

v_gene: TRBV21-1
d_gene: NA
j_gene: TRBJ2-7
abundance: NA
CDR3nt: TGTGCCAGCAGCAAGGTTAACCGCGCCACCTACGAGCAGTACTTC
CDR3aa: CASSKVNRATYEQYF

v_gene: TRBV25-1
d_gene: TRBD1
j_gene: TRBJ2-1
abundance: NA
CDR3nt: TGTGCCAGCAGTGATCCGCAGGGGGCAGGCGATGAGCAGTTCTTC
CDR3aa: CASSDPQGAGDEQFF

v_gene: TRBV12-3/TRBV12-4
d_gene: NA
j_gene: TRBJ1-1
abundance: NA
CDR3nt: TGTGCCAGCAGTACCACAGGTGCCACTGAAGCTTTCTTT
CDR3aa: CASSTTGATEAFF

v_gene: TRBV25-1
d_gene: NA
j_gene: TRBJ1-1
abundance: NA
CDR3nt: TGTGCCAGCAGTGAAGGTGGGCAGCTGAACACTGAAGCTTTCTTT
CDR3aa: CASSEGGQLNTEAFF

v_gene: TRBV19
d_gene: TRBD2
j_gene: TRBJ2-3
abundance: NA
CDR3nt: TGTGCCAGTATCGGGGGGGTAGCGGGAGCGGGAGATACGCAGTATTTT
CDR3aa: CASIGGVAGAGDTQYF

v_gene: TRBV5-1
d_gene: NA
j_gene: TRBJ1-5
abundance: NA
CDR3nt: TGCGCCAGCAGCCAGGAGGGGTCCAATCAGCCCCAGCATTTT
CDR3aa: CASSQEGSNQPQHF

v_gene: TRBV5-1
d_gene: TRBD1
j_gene: TRBJ1-4
abundance: NA
CDR3nt: TGCGCCAGCAGCTTGGCCGCAGGGGGCTTCACTAATGAAAAACTGTTTTTT
CDR3aa: CASSLAAGGFTNEKLFF

v_gene: TRBV7-9
d_gene: NA
j_gene: TRBJ1-1
abundance: few
CDR3nt: TGTGCCAGCAGCTTAGCGCGCGGGGTATCTGAAGCTTTCTTT
CDR3aa: CASSLARGVSEAFF

v_gene: TRBV6-2/TRBV6-3
d_gene: NA
j_gene: TRBJ1-2
abundance: NA
CDR3nt: TGTGCCAGCAGTTACTCTGCGACAGGACCAAAGTATGGCTACACCTTC
CDR3aa: CASSYSATGPKYGYTF